This TCR beta chain was documented in a study of CD8+CD57+ T cells in acquired aplastic anemia. Genomic DNA templated the TCR beta VDJ and CDR3 profiling. Each CDR3 protein is one row after TCRdb ran MiXCR on the reads. The sample has over 150,000 distinct CDR3 sequences, roughly 45% seen once; the top ten hold 0.8% to 1.1%. This clonotype showed up many times. The germline V gene encodes CDR1 MNHEY and CDR2 SVGEGT. V gave up 2 bases and J gave up 1 base, with 20 bases separating them. CDR3 length: 18 amino acids. The sequenced sample was sorted CD4+, CD8+, or CD8+CD57+ T cells (not recorded which) from PBMCs. This chain uses TRBV6-2 or TRBV6-3 with TRBJ1-2; perhaps TRBD1 as D (6 bases). This TCR was recovered from a human donor in good health. CDR3: CASSYGGAGAPNNYGYTF. The CDR3 region has the DNA TGTGCCAGCAGTTACGGGGGCGCAGGGGCACCAAATAACTATGGCTACACCTTC.